One and the same sample provided the 30 T cell receptor beta chains below, sequenced in a study of blood T cell repertoires in COVID-19. Profiling relied on immunoSEQ multiplex PCR, and the TCRdb table lists in-frame clones only, not all of them. The table records around 99,000 clones, around 81% of them present only once. The sequenced material came from peripheral blood. These receptors were obtained from a human donor in a cohort sampled during active or convalescent COVID-19.

This chain joins TRBV7-2 and TRBJ1-2; perhaps TRBD1 as D (6 bases). V was pared by 1 base and J by 8 bases, with 17 bases between. Germline values: CDR1 SGHTA, CDR2 FQGNSA. The length of the CDR3 is 15 residues. This CDR3 reads CASSLDHSDRSGYTF. The CDR3 DNA sequence: TGTGCCAGCAGCTTAGATCACAGCGACAGGAGCGGCTACACCTTC.

The chain links TRBV19 to TRBJ1-6; 8 nucleotides agree with TRBD1. The CDR3 consists of 16 residues. Germline V gene data show CDR1 as LNHDA and CDR2 as SQIVND (reference sequence). The ends lost 7 bases at V and 3 bases at J; junction bases unmatched: 8. This CDR3 reads CASTPGTGYYNSPLHF. CDR3 nucleotides: TGTGCCAGTACCCCCGGGACAGGATACTATAATTCACCCCTCCACTTT.

The chain couples TRBV7-9 to TRBJ2-2, with 11 bases identical to TRBD1. V lost 0 bases to trimming and J lost 6 bases; unmatched junction nucleotides: 3. This CDR3 region has 16 residues. Per germline, CDR1 SEHNR and CDR2 FQNEAQ (reference sequence). The CDR3 region has the DNA TGTGCCAGCAGCTTAGCGCGGGGACAGGGGGCCGGGGAGCTGTTTTTT. Translating gives CASSLARGQGAGELFF.

The V and J genes are TRBV6-2 or TRBV6-3 and TRBJ1-6, with D perhaps TRBD1 (5 bases). The germline V gene encodes CDR1 MNHEY and CDR2 SVGEGT. Trimming pared 2 bases from V and 7 bases from J, leaving 9 bases between. The CDR3 is 14 amino acids. The CDR3 DNA is TGTGCCAGCAGTTACATCCAGGGCAATTCACCCCTCCACTTT. This gives the protein CASSYIQGNSPLHF.

The chain has TRBV29-1 and TRBJ1-2; D remains unclear. The CDR3 runs to 13 residues. CDR1 and CDR2 from the germline V gene are SQVTM and ANQGSEA. The V and J ends lost 4 bases and 4 bases respectively, with 13 bases between them. The CDR3 DNA reads as TGCAGCGTTGGAGGGAGCGAGCGCTATGGCTACACCTTC. Its translation is CSVGGSERYGYTF.

This clone showed up just once. The genes are TRBV5-1 and TRBJ1-2; 9 bases align to TRBD1. The CDR3 is made up of 13 amino acids. The germline CDR1 and CDR2 sequences are SGHRS and YFSETQ. J gave up 7 bases and V 3 bases, and 4 bases lay outside the gene matches. In nucleotides, the CDR3 is TGCGCCAGCAGCTGGGACAGGGTGGGTGGCTACACCTTC. Amino acids: CASSWDRVGGYTF.

The genes are TRBV21-1 and TRBJ1-1. TRBV21-1 is a pseudogene locus. This CDR3 comprises 16 residues. As DNA, the CDR3 is TGTGCCAGCAGCAAAGAGAGGAGGGAAGGAAACACTGAAGCTTTCTTT. It translates to CASSKERREGNTEAFF.

This chain links TRBV5-8 with TRBJ2-7; D uncertain. The germline V and J ends were trimmed by 0 bases and 3 bases, with 7 bases remaining between them. The CDR3 loop spans 13 amino acids. CDR1 and CDR2 (germline): SGHTS, YDEGEE. The CDR3 DNA is TGTGCCAGCAGCTTGGACAGTATCTACGAGCAGTACTTC. Protein product: CASSLDSIYEQYF.

V gene TRBV21-1 combines with J gene TRBJ2-5; TRBD1 is the table's D call and was not checked against the DNA. TRBV21-1 is a recognized pseudogene. The CDR3 length is 15 residues. CDR3 DNA: TGTGCCAGCAGCTCCAAGGGGGACAGGGAAGAGACCCAGTACTTC. Translated: CASSSKGDREETQYF.

This chain connects TRBV18 to TRBJ2-7; TRBD1 aligns across 7 bases. This CDR3 is built from 14 residues. CDR1 and CDR2 from the germline V gene are KGHSH and LQKENI. With V trimmed by 3 bases and J by 0 bases, 2 bases remained unmatched. The CDR3 loop reads CASSPGQLSYEQYF. Written as DNA, the CDR3 is TGTGCCAGCTCACCGGGACAGCTCTCCTACGAGCAGTACTTC.

This clone was recorded a few times. The V and J genes are TRBV7-3 and TRBJ2-7; 12 bases are a match to TRBD2. Germline V gene lookup returns CDR1 SGHTA and CDR2 FQGTGA. There are 15 residues in the CDR3. The V gene end was trimmed by 5 bases and the J gene end by 4 bases; junction bases not matched to a gene: 6. The chain's CDR3 is CASSPGTSGQYEQYF. CDR3 DNA: TGTGCCAGCAGCCCCGGGACTAGCGGGCAGTACGAGCAGTACTTC.

The chain links TRBV4-3 to TRBJ2-5; TRBD2 is a possible D gene (7 bases). Trimming stripped 1 base from V and 1 base from J, with 19 bases between. Germline V gene data show CDR1 as LGHNA and CDR2 as YSLEER. The CDR3 runs to 18 residues. CDR3 loop: CASSQVGGAGAIQETQYF. CDR3 DNA sequence: TGCGCCAGCAGCCAAGTTGGGGGGGCTGGGGCCATCCAAGAGACCCAGTACTTC.

The chain combines TRBV7-9 with TRBJ2-7, with 8 positions matching TRBD1. The germline gives CDR1 SEHNR, CDR2 FQNEAQ (reference sequence). Trimming at V came to 4 bases and at J to 2 bases, leaving 7 bases not matched to a gene. The CDR3 length is 15 residues. The CDR3 sequence: CASSSRTGTTYEQYF. CDR3 bases: TGTGCCAGCAGCTCGCGGACAGGGACAACCTACGAGCAGTACTTC.

This chain uses TRBV11-2 with TRBJ1-2; D not certain. Looked up from germline, CDR1 is SGHAT and CDR2 is FQNNGV. V was pared by 2 bases and J by 4 bases, with 11 bases between. This CDR3 is built from 14 residues. CDR3 sequence: CASSLSPNSYGYTF. CDR3 in DNA: TGTGCCAGCAGCTTATCACCCAATAGCTATGGCTACACCTTC.

This chain connects TRBV19 to TRBJ2-2; TRBD2 might be the D (5 bases). The CDR3 is 15 residues long. V lost 2 bases, J lost 1 base, and 8 bases lay in between. Germline V gives CDR1 LNHDA, CDR2 SQIVND (reference sequence). Here the CDR3 reads CASSIYAGNTGELFF. Written as DNA, the CDR3 is TGTGCCAGTAGTATATACGCGGGGAACACCGGGGAGCTGTTTTTT.

The genes are TRBV3-1 (or the pseudogene TRBV3-2) and TRBJ2-1, with D possibly being TRBD1 (5 bases). The CDR3 has 14 residues. Trimming shortened V by 6 bases and J by 0 bases, and 9 bases separated the two germline ends. Germline CDR1 LGHDT, CDR2 YNNKEL (reference sequence). CDR3 sequence reads: CASSGHPSYNEQFF. CDR3 coding DNA: TGTGCCAGCAGTGGACACCCCTCCTACAATGAGCAGTTCTTC.

The V and J genes are TRBV6-5 and TRBJ1-2; weak D call: TRBD1 (5 bases). V was clipped by 4 bases and J by 5 bases, with 11 bases between them. Per the germline V gene, CDR1 is MNHEY and CDR2 is SVGAGI. This CDR3 spans 13 amino acids. CDR3 sequence (DNA): TGTGCCAGCAGTTGGGCCAGGGTGTATGGCTACACCTTC. Translated, it gives CASSWARVYGYTF.

The V call is TRBV6-6, the J call TRBJ2-2; maybe TRBD2 (6 bases). The CDR3 is 18 residues long. V was clipped by 5 bases and J by 8 bases, with 27 bases between them. Germline V gene sequence: CDR1 MNHNY, CDR2 SVGAGI (reference sequence). This CDR3 is CASSPPTGSLPRVGELFF. For the CDR3, the DNA is TGTGCCAGCAGTCCCCCTACCGGGAGCCTTCCCCGAGTGGGGGAGCTGTTTTTT.

The rearrangement joins TRBV29-1 to TRBJ2-3; 10 positions match TRBD2. The CDR3 sequence is 15 residues long. Germline lookup yields CDR1 SQVTM and CDR2 ANQGSEA. After removal of 5 bases from V and 2 bases from J, the junction contained 7 bases not matched to a gene. Written as DNA, the CDR3 is TGCAGCGTTCGTAGCGGGGGGTTCGACACAGATACGCAGTATTTT. It yields the protein CSVRSGGFDTDTQYF.

This chain connects TRBV27 to TRBJ2-7; 7 bases agree with TRBD1. Germline V gives CDR1 MNHEY, CDR2 SMNVEV (reference sequence). The CDR3 is made up of 15 amino acids. V trimming: 4 bases; J trimming: 5 bases; junction bases outside the gene matches: 11. CDR3 region: CASSSRQGMFHEQYF. CDR3 in DNA: TGTGCCAGCAGTTCCCGACAGGGTATGTTCCACGAGCAGTACTTC.

V usage is TRBV2 and J usage is TRBJ2-6; possible D gene TRBD1, 5 bases. Trimming stripped 6 bases from V and 4 bases from J, with 16 bases between. This CDR3 contains 16 residues. Germline CDR1 SNHLY, CDR2 FYNNEI. The CDR3 region is CASSGIKTGGANVLTF. The DNA for the CDR3 is TGTGCCAGCAGCGGAATTAAAACAGGCGGGGCCAACGTCCTGACTTTC.

The chain couples TRBV7-2 to TRBJ2-7; a weak D match, TRBD2 (5 bases). V shed 5 bases and J shed 0 bases, with 8 bases lying between them. The CDR3 has 13 residues. Per germline, CDR1 SGHTA and CDR2 FQGNSA. CDR3 nucleotides: TGTGCCAGCAGCGACTATAACTCCTACGAGCAGTACTTC. This gives the protein CASSDYNSYEQYF.

The chain couples TRBV5-1 to TRBJ2-2; 9 bases align to TRBD2. The germline gives CDR1 SGHRS, CDR2 YFSETQ. The CDR3 extends over 15 amino acids. V shed 5 bases, J shed 6 bases, and the junction held 8 bases outside the gene matches. CDR3 sequence (DNA): TGCGCCAGCAGTCAGACTAGCGGTTGGGCCGGGGAGCTGTTTTTT. Amino acid sequence: CASSQTSGWAGELFF.

V and J are TRBV29-1 and TRBJ2-7, with 10 positions matching TRBD2. The CDR3 has 15 residues. V was clipped by 5 bases and J by 1 base; unmatched bases: 8. Per germline, CDR1 SQVTM and CDR2 ANQGSEA. CDR3 coding DNA: TGCAGCGTTCTCAAACTAGCGGGAAGTTCCTACGAGCAGTACTTC. This encodes CSVLKLAGSSYEQYF.

The chain combines TRBV19 with TRBJ1-2; a possible D gene is TRBD1 (5 bases). The CDR3 runs to 15 residues. Trimming left V 3 bases short and J 0 bases short, with 11 bases between. CDR1 is LNHDA, CDR2 SQIVND, per germline (reference sequence). DNA for the CDR3: TGTGCCAGTAGTATGGGGCAGCACTCTAACTATGGCTACACCTTC. Amino acids: CASSMGQHSNYGYTF.

The chain joins TRBV3-1 (or the pseudogene TRBV3-2) to TRBJ2-1; D gene uncertain. CDR1 LGHDT and CDR2 YNNKEL come from the germline V gene (reference sequence). There are 18 residues in the CDR3. Trimming pared 4 bases from V and 7 bases from J, leaving 26 bases between. Here the CDR3 reads CASSPLPNGPLSYNEQFF. CDR3 DNA: TGTGCCAGCAGCCCCCTGCCCAACGGTCCCCTTTCTTATAATGAGCAGTTCTTC.

The rearrangement joins TRBV27 to TRBJ1-3; tentatively, D is TRBD1 (6 bases). This CDR3 contains 14 residues. Trimming pared 8 bases from V and 1 base from J, leaving 12 bases between. CDR1 and CDR2 (germline): MNHEY, SMNVEV (reference sequence). CDR3 region: CASGSTGSGNTIYF. CDR3 DNA sequence: TGTGCCAGCGGATCTACAGGGTCTGGAAACACCATATATTTT.

The chain joins TRBV6-2 or TRBV6-3 to TRBJ1-2; no reliable D call. Trimming cost V 6 bases and J 8 bases, with 13 bases left between them. CDR3 size: 12 residues. Germline V CDR1 and CDR2: MNHEY, SVGEGT. The CDR3 DNA reads TGTGCCAGCAGCCATGGGGAGTTCGGCTACACCTTC. Translating gives CASSHGEFGYTF.

The chain carries TRBV7-2 and TRBJ2-7, with TRBD1 matching 7 bases. Germline V gene data show CDR1 as SGHTA and CDR2 as FQGNSA. Trimming removed 4 bases from V and 2 bases from J; junction bases left unmatched: 5. The CDR3 loop spans 14 amino acids. This CDR3 is CASSSQTGTYEQYF. The CDR3 DNA is TGTGCCAGCAGCTCCCAGACAGGGACCTACGAGCAGTACTTC.

The genes are TRBV19 and TRBJ2-7; D may be TRBD1 (5 bases). The germline V gene encodes CDR1 LNHDA and CDR2 SQIVND (reference sequence). Trimming stripped 3 bases from V and 3 bases from J, with 12 bases between. This CDR3 is 14 amino acids long. In DNA, the CDR3 is TGTGCCAGTAGTATCGGAACAGGCAGCTACGAGCAGTACTTC. Translated, it gives CASSIGTGSYEQYF.